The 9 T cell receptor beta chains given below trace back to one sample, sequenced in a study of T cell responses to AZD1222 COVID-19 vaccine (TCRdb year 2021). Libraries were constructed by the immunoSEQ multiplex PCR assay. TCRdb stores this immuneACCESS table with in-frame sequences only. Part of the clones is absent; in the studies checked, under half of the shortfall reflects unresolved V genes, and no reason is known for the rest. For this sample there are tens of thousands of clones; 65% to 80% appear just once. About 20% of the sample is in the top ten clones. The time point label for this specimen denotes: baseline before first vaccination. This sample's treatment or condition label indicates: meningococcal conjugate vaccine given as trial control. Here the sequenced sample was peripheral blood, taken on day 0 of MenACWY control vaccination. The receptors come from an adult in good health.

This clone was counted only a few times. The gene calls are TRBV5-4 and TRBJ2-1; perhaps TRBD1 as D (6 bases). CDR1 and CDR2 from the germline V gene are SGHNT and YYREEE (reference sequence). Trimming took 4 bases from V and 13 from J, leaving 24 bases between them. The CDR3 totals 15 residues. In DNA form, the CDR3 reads TGTGCCAGCAGCCGGGACGTCGGCAGGGGCATTTCTCAGTTCTTC. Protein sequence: CASSRDVGRGISQFF. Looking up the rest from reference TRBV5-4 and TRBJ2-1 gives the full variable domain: ETGVTQSPTHLIKTRGQQVTLRCSSQSGHNTVSWYQQALGQGPQFIFQYYREEENGRGNFPPRFSGLQFPNYSSELNVNALELDDSALYLCASSRDVGRGISQFFGPGTRLTVL.

In nucleotides, the CDR3 is TGTGCCTGGAGTGTAACGCTAGCGGGGGGGCTTCAGGAGACCCAGTACTTC. Amino acid sequence: CAWSVTLAGGLQETQYF. The chain is built from TRBV30 and TRBJ2-5; 12 bases are shared with TRBD2. The CDR3 is made up of 17 amino acids. From germline, CDR1 is GTSNPN and CDR2 SVGIG (reference sequence). V was pared by 0 bases and J by 5 bases, with 10 bases of the junction left unmatched.

The CDR3 DNA follows: TGCAGCGTAGGACAGGCTGTCGGGGAGCTGTTTTTT. It yields the protein CSVGQAVGELFF. The chain employs TRBV29-1 and TRBJ2-2, with 7 bases matching TRBD1. The CDR3 loop spans 12 amino acids. Germline lookup yields CDR1 SQVTM and CDR2 ANQGSEA. The junction had 5 bases not matched to a gene; V was cut back by 6 bases and J by 7 bases.

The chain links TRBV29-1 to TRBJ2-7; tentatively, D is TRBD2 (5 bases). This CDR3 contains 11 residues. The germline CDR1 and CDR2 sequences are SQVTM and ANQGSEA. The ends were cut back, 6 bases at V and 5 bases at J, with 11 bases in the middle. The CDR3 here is CSVSLAHEQYF. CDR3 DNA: TGCAGCGTCTCTCTAGCTCACGAGCAGTACTTC.

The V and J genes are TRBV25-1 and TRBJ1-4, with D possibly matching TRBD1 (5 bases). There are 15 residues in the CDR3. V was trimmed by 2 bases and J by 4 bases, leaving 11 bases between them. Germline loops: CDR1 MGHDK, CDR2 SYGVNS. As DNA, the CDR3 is TGTGCCAGCAGTGAAATCGGGGGGAGTAATGAAAAACTGTTTTTT. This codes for CASSEIGGSNEKLFF.

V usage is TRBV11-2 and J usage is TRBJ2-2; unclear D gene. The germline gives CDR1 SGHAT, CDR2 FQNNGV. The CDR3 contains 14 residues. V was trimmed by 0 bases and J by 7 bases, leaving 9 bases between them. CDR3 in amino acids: CASSLDRVYGELFF. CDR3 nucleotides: TGTGCCAGCAGCTTAGATCGGGTCTACGGGGAGCTGTTTTTT. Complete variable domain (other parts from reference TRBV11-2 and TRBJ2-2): EAGVAQSPRYKIIEKRQSVAFWCNPISGHATLYWYQQILGQGPKLLIQFQNNGVVDDSQLPKDRFSAERLKGVDSTLKIQPAKLEDSAVYLCASSLDRVYGELFFGEGSRLTVL.

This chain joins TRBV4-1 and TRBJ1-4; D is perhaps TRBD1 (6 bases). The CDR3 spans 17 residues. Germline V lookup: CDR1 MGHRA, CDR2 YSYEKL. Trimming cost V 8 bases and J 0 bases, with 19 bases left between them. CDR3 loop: CASRSGRGAATNEKLFF. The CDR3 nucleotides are TGCGCCAGCCGGTCCGGGAGGGGGGCTGCAACTAATGAAAAACTGTTTTTT.

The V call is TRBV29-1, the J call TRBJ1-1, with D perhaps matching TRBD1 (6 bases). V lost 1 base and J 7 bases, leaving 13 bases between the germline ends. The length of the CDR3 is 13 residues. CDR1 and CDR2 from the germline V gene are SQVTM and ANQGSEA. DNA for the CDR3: TGCAGCGTTGAAGTAGGGGGTTTCGGTGAAGCTTTCTTT. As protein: CSVEVGGFGEAFF.

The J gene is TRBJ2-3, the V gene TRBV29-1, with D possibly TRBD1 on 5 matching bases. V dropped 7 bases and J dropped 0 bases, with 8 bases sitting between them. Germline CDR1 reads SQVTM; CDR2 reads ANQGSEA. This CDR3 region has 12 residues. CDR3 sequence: CSARQSTDTQYF. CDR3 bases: TGCAGCGCCCGACAGAGCACAGATACGCAGTATTTT.